This entry lists 29 T cell receptor beta chains sequenced from one sample in a study of blood T cell repertoires in COVID-19. The data were produced by immunoSEQ multiplex PCR, yet TCRdb's version contains in-frame clones alone and is incomplete. The sample carries roughly 20,000 clones, 89% recorded once. The sample consisted of peripheral blood. The receptors derive from a man in his 60s with active COVID-19.

The chain joins TRBV11-2 to TRBJ2-7; 8 bases agree with TRBD2. Germline CDR1 reads SGHAT; CDR2 reads FQNNGV. Trimming removed 8 bases from V and 2 bases from J; junction bases left unmatched: 8. The CDR3 sequence is 14 residues long. CDR3 sequence: CASLSGGPTYEQYF. CDR3 nucleotides: TGTGCCAGCTTATCGGGGGGGCCCACCTACGAGCAGTACTTC. The whole variable domain, filled in from reference TRBV11-2 and TRBJ2-7, reads EAGVAQSPRYKIIEKRQSVAFWCNPISGHATLYWYQQILGQGPKLLIQFQNNGVVDDSQLPKDRFSAERLKGVDSTLKIQPAKLEDSAVYLCASLSGGPTYEQYFGPGTRLTVT.

This clone was counted a few times. This chain links TRBV27 with TRBJ2-2; the D is unclear. Germline V CDR1 and CDR2: MNHEY, SMNVEV (reference sequence). The V gene lost 5 bases and the J gene lost 3 bases, with 10 bases spanning the gap. The length of the CDR3 is 14 residues. The CDR3 loop is CASSPGFDTGELFF. DNA for the CDR3: TGTGCCAGCAGTCCCGGTTTCGACACCGGGGAGCTGTTTTTT.

V gene TRBV11-3 combines with J gene TRBJ1-6; D is uncertain. This CDR3 comprises 16 residues. The V and J ends lost 6 bases and 0 bases respectively, with 12 bases between them. Germline CDR1 SGHNT, CDR2 YENEEA. CDR3 DNA sequence: TGTGCCAGCAGTATAGTGGAGGGCTCCTATAATTCACCCCTCCACTTT. Amino acids: CASSIVEGSYNSPLHF.

V is TRBV6-5 and J is TRBJ2-7; 9 bases are shared with TRBD1. The CDR3 length is 15 residues. The ends lost 2 bases at V and 5 bases at J; junction bases unmatched: 7. CDR1 is MNHEY and CDR2 is SVGAGI in the germline V gene. The CDR3 nucleotides are TGTGCCAGCAGTTACATGTTGGGGACAGGGAACGAGCAGTACTTC. Translating gives CASSYMLGTGNEQYF.

This chain joins TRBV19 and TRBJ2-5; 14 nucleotides line up with TRBD2. CDR3 length: 17 amino acids. V lost 5 bases to trimming and J lost 5 bases; unmatched junction nucleotides: 10. The germline CDR1 and CDR2 sequences are LNHDA and SQIVND (reference sequence). This chain's CDR3 is CASSPAGLAGGSETQYF. The CDR3 nucleotides read TGTGCCAGTAGTCCCGCAGGACTAGCGGGAGGATCCGAGACCCAGTACTTC.

This clone was found a few times. The chain has TRBV2 and TRBJ1-6, with 9 bases fitting TRBD1. Germline V gene data show CDR1 as SNHLY and CDR2 as FYNNEI. After removal of 7 bases from V and 7 bases from J, the junction contained 2 bases not matched to a gene. This CDR3 region has 13 residues. The DNA of the CDR3 is TGTGCCAGCAACGGACAGGGGAATTCACCCCTCCACTTT. Encoded protein: CASNGQGNSPLHF.

The rearrangement joins TRBV29-1 to TRBJ2-5; 8 positions agree with TRBD2. Looked up from germline, CDR1 is SQVTM and CDR2 is ANQGSEA. The CDR3 is 16 residues long. Trimming cost V 3 bases and J 5 bases; bases outside gene matches: 14. CDR3 protein: CSVDAPYGRGRETQYF. The CDR3 DNA follows: TGCAGCGTTGATGCCCCCTACGGGAGGGGGAGGGAGACCCAGTACTTC.

This clone is a singleton in its sample. An end of the junction does not agree with germline; a read error may underlie this. At the DNA level, this CDR3 is encoded by other sequences in the same sample as well. This chain connects TRBV29-1 to TRBJ2-7; TRBD1 agrees at 10 bases. The germline gives CDR1 SQVTM, CDR2 ANQGSEA. The CDR3 has 15 amino acids. The CDR3 DNA reads TGCAGCTCTGCCTCCGGGACAGGGGTATTATACGAGCAGTACTTT. Translating it yields CSSASGTGVLYEQYF.

This chain links TRBV2 with TRBJ2-2, with D tentatively TRBD2 (6 bases). This CDR3 has 12 residues. The germline V gene has CDR1 SNHLY and CDR2 FYNNEI. Trimming shortened V by 6 bases and J by 6 bases, and 8 bases separated the two germline ends. CDR3 region: CASRLAAGELFF. In DNA form, the CDR3 reads TGTGCCAGCAGACTAGCAGCCGGGGAGCTGTTTTTT.

J is TRBJ2-4 and V is TRBV28, with D unclear. The ends were cut back, 2 bases at V and 1 base at J, with 9 bases in the middle. This CDR3 comprises 15 residues. The germline CDR1 and CDR2 sequences are MDHEN and SYDVKM. CDR3 coding DNA: TGTGCCAGCAGTTTACTCATCGGGGCCAAAAACATTCAGTACTTC. Amino acid sequence: CASSLLIGAKNIQYF.

This clone is a singleton in its sample. The V gene is TRBV21-1, the J gene TRBJ2-7; no DNA check was done on the table's D call, TRBD1. TRBV21-1 corresponds to a pseudogene. The CDR3 length is 15 residues. The CDR3: CASSNPEDRAYEQYF. DNA for the CDR3: TGTGCCAGCAGCAACCCCGAGGACAGGGCCTACGAGCAGTACTTC.

The chain joins TRBV27 to TRBJ2-1; 9 bases align to TRBD2. Looked up from germline, CDR1 is MNHEY and CDR2 is SMNVEV (reference sequence). Losses at the gene ends were 0 bases for V and 8 bases for J; bases not matched to a gene: 8. The CDR3 covers 16 residues. Here the CDR3 reads CASSLSRRGGRDEQFF. CDR3 sequence (DNA): TGTGCCAGCAGTTTATCGAGGCGGGGGGGCCGGGATGAGCAGTTCTTC.

The genes are TRBV7-8 and TRBJ1-3; D unclear. V was pared by 1 base and J by 6 bases, with 10 bases between. The CDR3 is 14 residues long. Per the germline V gene, CDR1 is SGHVS and CDR2 is FQNEAQ. Here the CDR3 reads CASSLGSLENTIYF. In nucleotides, the CDR3 is TGTGCCAGCAGCTTAGGGTCTTTAGAAAACACCATATATTTT.

This clone was picked up one time. The chain has TRBV7-6 and TRBJ2-1; 11 positions agree with TRBD2. V shed 2 bases, J shed 0 bases, and the junction held 3 bases outside the gene matches. Germline CDR1 SGHVS, CDR2 FNYEAQ. This CDR3 has 17 residues. The DNA of the CDR3 is TGTGCCAGCAGCTTACGACTAGCGGGGAGCTCCTACAATGAGCAGTTCTTC. It codes for CASSLRLAGSSYNEQFF.

The chain uses TRBV7-2 and TRBJ2-5; a weak D match, TRBD2 (7 bases). The length of the CDR3 is 15 residues. Germline CDR1 SGHTA, CDR2 FQGNSA. V lost 5 bases, J lost 5 bases, and 18 bases lay in between. In DNA, the CDR3 is TGTGCCAGCAGCATTCAATCGAGGGGGGGGGAGACCCAGTACTTC. This codes for CASSIQSRGGETQYF.

This sequence joins TRBV4-3 and TRBJ1-4, with 7 bases matching TRBD1. Looked up from germline, CDR1 is LGHNA and CDR2 is YSLEER. There are 15 residues in the CDR3. J lost 0 bases, V lost 3 bases, and 1 base had no gene match. The CDR3 DNA reads as TGCGCCAGCAGCCAGGGGACAGCAACTAATGAAAAACTGTTTTTT. Its protein is CASSQGTATNEKLFF.

This chain connects TRBV9 to TRBJ2-3; a weak D match, TRBD2 (5 bases). The CDR3 is 15 amino acids. V lost 3 bases to trimming and J lost 0 bases, with 11 bases between them. CDR1 is SGDLS, CDR2 YYNGEE, per germline. The CDR3 spells CASSAPEASTDTQYF. In nucleotides, the CDR3 is TGTGCCAGCAGCGCGCCGGAGGCTAGCACAGATACGCAGTATTTT.

V is TRBV30 and J is TRBJ2-7, with 9 bases lining up with TRBD1. Germline CDR1 reads GTSNPN; CDR2 reads SVGIG (reference sequence). V lost 3 bases and J lost 5; bases outside the gene matches: 11. CDR3 length equals 15 residues. Here the CDR3 reads CAWSEDRGYGHEQYF. In nucleotides, the CDR3 is TGTGCCTGGAGCGAGGACAGGGGCTACGGCCACGAGCAGTACTTC.

This clone was detected only once. The rearrangement uses TRBV14 and TRBJ1-3; perhaps TRBD1 as D (5 bases). The CDR3 extends over 17 amino acids. V dropped 5 bases and J dropped 4 bases, with 21 bases sitting between them. CDR1 and CDR2 from the germline V gene are SGHDN and FVKESK. The CDR3 bases are TGTGCCAGCAGCGCGCATCTCGGCTGGGGCCGGGGAAACACCATATATTTT. Residues: CASSAHLGWGRGNTIYF.

The rearrangement links TRBV6-1 to TRBJ1-2; D call uncertain. The CDR3 contains 14 residues. The germline CDR1 and CDR2 sequences are MNHNS and SASEGT. V lost 2 bases and J 3 bases, leaving 10 bases between the germline ends. CDR3 residues: CASSEIVGDYGYTF. The CDR3 coding sequence is TGTGCCAGCAGTGAAATTGTAGGAGACTATGGCTACACCTTC.

This chain connects TRBV5-1 to TRBJ1-2; 9 bases match TRBD1. This CDR3 spans 14 amino acids. J gave up 5 bases and V 0 bases, and 2 bases lay outside the gene matches. The germline gives CDR1 SGHRS, CDR2 YFSETQ. The CDR3 DNA follows: TGCGCCAGCAGCTTGGTACAGGGGGCTTATGGCTACACCTTC. It yields the protein CASSLVQGAYGYTF.

The rearrangement links TRBV7-9 to TRBJ2-2, with 9 bases lining up with TRBD2. The CDR3 is 18 amino acids. Trimming cost V 1 base and J 3 bases; bases outside gene matches: 9. CDR1 is SEHNR, CDR2 FQNEAQ, per germline (reference sequence). As DNA, the CDR3 is TGTGCCAGCAGCTTAGGAGCGGGAGGACGGGTTCACACCGGGGAGCTGTTTTTT. Encoded protein: CASSLGAGGRVHTGELFF. The whole variable domain, filled in from reference TRBV7-9 and TRBJ2-2, reads DTGVSQNPRHKITKRGQNVTFRCDPISEHNRLYWYRQTLGQGPEFLTYFQNEAQLEKSRLLSDRFSAERPKGSFSTLEIQRTEQGDSAMYLCASSLGAGGRVHTGELFFGEGSRLTVL.

V and J are TRBV18 and TRBJ2-2; D perhaps matches TRBD2 (5 bases). Trimming took off 3 bases at V and 1 base at J, with 12 bases between the two ends. CDR1 and CDR2 (germline): KGHSH, LQKENI. This CDR3 contains 16 residues. The CDR3 is CASSPLTGLNTGELFF. The CDR3 DNA follows: TGTGCCAGCTCACCCTTAACCGGACTGAACACCGGGGAGCTGTTTTTT.

This chain joins TRBV27 and TRBJ2-1; 9 bases are a match to TRBD2. CDR1 is MNHEY and CDR2 is SMNVEV in the germline V gene (reference sequence). Losses at the gene ends were 2 bases for V and 4 bases for J; bases not matched to a gene: 6. This CDR3 has 16 amino acids. For the CDR3, the DNA is TGTGCCAGCAGTTTAGAGGGACTAGCCCAGTACAATGAGCAGTTCTTC. Translation: CASSLEGLAQYNEQFF.

The chain employs TRBV13 and TRBJ2-2; 7 bases agree with TRBD1. CDR3 length equals 20 residues. The V segment lost 5 bases and the J segment 2 bases; nucleotides outside the gene matches: 20. Germline V CDR1 and CDR2: PRHDT, FYEKMQ (reference sequence). CDR3 amino acids: CASSPLGEPLRQGNTGELFF. In DNA, the CDR3 is TGTGCCAGCAGCCCATTAGGAGAGCCATTGAGACAGGGAAACACCGGGGAGCTGTTTTTT.

The chain couples TRBV4-3 to TRBJ1-2, with D maybe TRBD1 (6 bases). Trimming shortened V by 0 bases and J by 7 bases, and 15 bases separated the two germline ends. Germline V gene lookup returns CDR1 LGHNA and CDR2 YSLEER. The CDR3 loop spans 15 amino acids. CDR3: CASSQDFRGPGGYTF. For the CDR3, the DNA is TGCGCCAGCAGCCAAGATTTCAGGGGTCCGGGTGGCTACACCTTC.

This clone has only one observation. The rearrangement joins TRBV11-2 to TRBJ1-1, with no clear D. The germline V gene encodes CDR1 SGHAT and CDR2 FQNNGV. Trimming pared 0 bases from V and 6 bases from J, leaving 11 bases between. This CDR3 region has 14 residues. CDR3 sequence (DNA): TGTGCCAGCAGCTTAGAAGGTCCGCGGTCTGAAGCTTTCTTT. It codes for CASSLEGPRSEAFF.

DNA for the CDR3: TGTGCCAGCAGTCCTTTGACAGGGGGAGGCAATTCACCCCTCCACTTT. Amino acid sequence: CASSPLTGGGNSPLHF. The chain uses TRBV28 and TRBJ1-6, with 9 bases identical to TRBD1. This CDR3 comprises 16 residues. Germline CDR1 and CDR2: MDHEN and SYDVKM. V lost 5 bases, J lost 7 bases, and 9 bases stayed unmatched.

The chain has TRBV11-3 and TRBJ2-7; tentative D call: TRBD1 (6 bases). Trimming cost V 5 bases and J 3 bases, with 14 bases left between them. Per the germline V gene, CDR1 is SGHNT and CDR2 is YENEEA. This CDR3 is built from 14 residues. This CDR3 reads CASSLGGDSYEQYF. The CDR3 coding sequence is TGTGCCAGCAGCCTAGGGGGAGATAGCTACGAGCAGTACTTC.